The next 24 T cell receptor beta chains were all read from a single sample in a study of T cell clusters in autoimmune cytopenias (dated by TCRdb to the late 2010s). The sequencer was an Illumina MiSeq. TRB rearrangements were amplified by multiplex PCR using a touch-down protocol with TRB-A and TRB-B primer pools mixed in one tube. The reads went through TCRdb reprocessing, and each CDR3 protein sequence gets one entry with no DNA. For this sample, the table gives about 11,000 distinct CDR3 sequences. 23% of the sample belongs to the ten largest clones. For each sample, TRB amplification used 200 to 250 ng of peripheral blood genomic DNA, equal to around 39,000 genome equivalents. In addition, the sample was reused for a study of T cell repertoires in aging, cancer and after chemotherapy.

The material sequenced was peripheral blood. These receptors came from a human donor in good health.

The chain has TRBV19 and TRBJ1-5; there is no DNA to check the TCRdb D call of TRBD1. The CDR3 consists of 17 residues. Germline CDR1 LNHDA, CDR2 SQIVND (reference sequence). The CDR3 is CASSHRFGQGGNQPQHF.

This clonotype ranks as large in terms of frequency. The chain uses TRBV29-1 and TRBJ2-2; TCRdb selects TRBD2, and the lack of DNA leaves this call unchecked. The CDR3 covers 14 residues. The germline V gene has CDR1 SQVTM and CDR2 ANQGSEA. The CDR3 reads CSVRGLVNTGELFF.

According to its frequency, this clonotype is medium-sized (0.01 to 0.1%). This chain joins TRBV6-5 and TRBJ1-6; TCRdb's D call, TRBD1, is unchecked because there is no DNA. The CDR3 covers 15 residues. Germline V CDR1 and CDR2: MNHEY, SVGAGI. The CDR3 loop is CASSQRHRGSSPLHF.

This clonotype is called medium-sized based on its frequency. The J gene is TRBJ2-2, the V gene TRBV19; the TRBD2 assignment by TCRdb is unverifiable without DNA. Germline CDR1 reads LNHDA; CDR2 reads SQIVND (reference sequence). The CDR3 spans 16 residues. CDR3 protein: CASSIDWRAATGELFF.

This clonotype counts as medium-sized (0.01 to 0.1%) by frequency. The CDR3 spells CSVVRLQVFTYEQYF. This chain links TRBV29-1 with TRBJ2-7; the D call from TCRdb, TRBD1, cannot be confirmed without DNA. The CDR3 spans 15 residues. Germline V gene sequence: CDR1 SQVTM, CDR2 ANQGSEA.

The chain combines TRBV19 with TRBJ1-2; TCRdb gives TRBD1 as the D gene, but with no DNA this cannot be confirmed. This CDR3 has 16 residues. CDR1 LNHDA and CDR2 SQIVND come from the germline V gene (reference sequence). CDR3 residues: CASNQPKTGGYGGYTF.

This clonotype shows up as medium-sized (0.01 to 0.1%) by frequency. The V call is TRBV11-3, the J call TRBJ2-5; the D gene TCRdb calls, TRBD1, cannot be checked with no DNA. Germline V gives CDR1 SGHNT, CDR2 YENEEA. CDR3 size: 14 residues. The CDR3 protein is CASNNKDRGETQYF.

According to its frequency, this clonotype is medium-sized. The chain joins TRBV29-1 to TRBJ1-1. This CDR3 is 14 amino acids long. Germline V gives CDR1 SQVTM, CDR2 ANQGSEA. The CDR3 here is CSVETGWGNTEAFF.

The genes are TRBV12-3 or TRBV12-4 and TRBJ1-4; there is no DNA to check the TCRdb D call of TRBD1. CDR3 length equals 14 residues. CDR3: CASSLNGQGEKLFF.

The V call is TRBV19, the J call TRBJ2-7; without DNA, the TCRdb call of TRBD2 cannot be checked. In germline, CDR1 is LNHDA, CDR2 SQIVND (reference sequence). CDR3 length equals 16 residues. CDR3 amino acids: CASSIAISGTDSEQYF.

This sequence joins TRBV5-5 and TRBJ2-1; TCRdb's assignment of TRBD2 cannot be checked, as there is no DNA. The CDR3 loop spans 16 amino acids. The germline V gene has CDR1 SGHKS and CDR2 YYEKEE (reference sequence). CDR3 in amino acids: CASSLGLAGGENEQFF.

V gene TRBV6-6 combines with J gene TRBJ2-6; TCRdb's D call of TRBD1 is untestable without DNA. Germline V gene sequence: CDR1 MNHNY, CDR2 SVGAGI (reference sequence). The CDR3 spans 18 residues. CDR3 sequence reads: CASSYRTGAGAGANVLTF.

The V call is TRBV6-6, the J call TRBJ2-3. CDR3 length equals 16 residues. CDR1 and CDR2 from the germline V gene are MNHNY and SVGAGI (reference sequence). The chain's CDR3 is CASSDGTSGSTDTQYF.

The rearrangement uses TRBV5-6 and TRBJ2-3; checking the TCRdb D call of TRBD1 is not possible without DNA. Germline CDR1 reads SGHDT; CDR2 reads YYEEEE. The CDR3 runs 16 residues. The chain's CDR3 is CASSLDRDRRTDTQYF.

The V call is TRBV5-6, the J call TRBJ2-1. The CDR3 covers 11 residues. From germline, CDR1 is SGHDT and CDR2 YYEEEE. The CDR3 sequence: CASSAYGEQFF.

CDR3 loop: CASSQKRDRDTQYF. The chain employs TRBV5-4 and TRBJ2-3; the D gene TCRdb calls, TRBD2, cannot be checked with no DNA. This CDR3 spans 14 amino acids. Germline V gives CDR1 SGHNT, CDR2 YYREEE (reference sequence).

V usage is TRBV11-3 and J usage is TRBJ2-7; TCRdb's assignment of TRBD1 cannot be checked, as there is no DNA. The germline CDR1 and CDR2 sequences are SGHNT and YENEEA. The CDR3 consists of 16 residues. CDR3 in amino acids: CASSRGPGTGHNEQYF.

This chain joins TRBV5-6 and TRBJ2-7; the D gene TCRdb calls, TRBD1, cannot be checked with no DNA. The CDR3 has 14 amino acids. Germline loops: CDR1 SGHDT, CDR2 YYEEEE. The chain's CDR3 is CASSLGQGLYEQYF. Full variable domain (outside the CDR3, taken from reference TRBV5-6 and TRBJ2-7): DAGVTQSPTHLIKTRGQQVTLRCSPKSGHDTVSWYQQALGQGPQFIFQYYEEEERQRGNFPDRFSGHQFPNYSSELNVNALLLGDSALYLCASSLGQGLYEQYFGPGTRLTVT.

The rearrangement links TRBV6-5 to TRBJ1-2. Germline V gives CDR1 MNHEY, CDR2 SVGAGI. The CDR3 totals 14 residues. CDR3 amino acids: CARGGGGILYGYTF.

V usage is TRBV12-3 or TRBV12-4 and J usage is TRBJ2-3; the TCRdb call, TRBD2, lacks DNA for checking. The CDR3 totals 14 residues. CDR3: CASSGLAGADTQYF.

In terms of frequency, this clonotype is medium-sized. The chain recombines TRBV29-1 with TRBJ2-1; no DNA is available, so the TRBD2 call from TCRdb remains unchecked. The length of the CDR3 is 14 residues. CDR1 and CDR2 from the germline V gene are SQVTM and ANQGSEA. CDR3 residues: CSVGTSGGAYEQFF.

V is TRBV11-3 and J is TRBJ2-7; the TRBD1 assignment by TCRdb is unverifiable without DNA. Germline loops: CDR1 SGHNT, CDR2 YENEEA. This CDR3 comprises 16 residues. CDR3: CASSWGDWAGGYEQYF.

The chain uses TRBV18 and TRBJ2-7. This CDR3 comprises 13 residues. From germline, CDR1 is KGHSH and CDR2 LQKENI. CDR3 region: CASSPPKNDEQYF.

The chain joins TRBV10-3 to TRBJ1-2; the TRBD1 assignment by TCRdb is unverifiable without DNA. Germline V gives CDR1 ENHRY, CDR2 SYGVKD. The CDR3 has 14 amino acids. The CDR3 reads CAISESVTANGYTF.